This TCR beta chain was sequenced for a study of blood T cell repertoires in COVID-19. Study-level information: Researchers got acute and convalescent COVID-19 samples from the United States, Italy and Spain. Sample material is recorded as cDNA or gDNA derived from T cells, B-cell-depleted T cells, or PBMCs.

Source study methods: Using reference gene primer amplification, nucleated cell counts were estimated. TCRdb's copy holds only in-frame clones and misses some; the assay was immunoSEQ multiplex PCR. The DNA gave D and trimming, while V, J and clone size come from that table. The profile shows some 260,000 clones, approximately 85% of them singletons. V lost 0 bases and J lost 7; bases outside the gene matches: 6. The germline V gene encodes CDR1 KGHSH and CDR2 LQKENI. The CDR3 covers 16 residues. The TCR was taken from a human donor in a cohort sampled during active COVID-19. The chain links TRBV18 to TRBJ2-1, with 10 bases that match TRBD2. Input material: peripheral blood. The CDR3 bases are TGTGCCAGCTCACCACCAGCGGGAGGGCCGGGGAATGAGCAGTTCTTC. This codes for CASSPPAGGPGNEQFF.